These T cell receptor beta chains were read from a single sample in a study of T-cell memory formation after mild COVID-19. TCRdb redid the calling of the 5' RACE reads with MiXCR, one entry per CDR3 protein. Of about 130,000 distinct CDR3 sequences in the sample, 15% to 20% were seen once. Specimen: PBMCs or a T cell subset sorted from them (not recorded which). The origin of the receptors is an adult woman who had mild COVID-19 (a few samples of this study predate the infection). Cell type and time point are not known. Both conserved end residues are part of each CDR3. A D gene is named only where the DNA matches it firmly. Not all rows give a size; the values are once, few, many and, for expanded clones, a class.

>NA|NA|TRBV4-1|TRBJ1-5|14
TGCGCCAGCAGCCAATCCTCGAATATTCAGCCCCAGCATTTT
CASSQSSNIQPQHF
>NA|TRBD1|TRBV13|TRBJ2-2|14
TGTGCCAGCAGGGGGACAGGGTCCCTTGGGGAGCTGTTTTTT
CASRGTGSLGELFF
>few|NA|TRBV7-9|TRBJ1-5|15
TGTGCCAGCAGCTTAGGGGCGGAGGCCAATCAGCCCCAGCATTTT
CASSLGAEANQPQHF
>NA|NA|TRBV5-1|TRBJ1-2|14
TGCGCCAGCAGCTTGGAAGCCGAATTCTATGGCTACACCTTC
CASSLEAEFYGYTF
>NA|TRBD1|TRBV2|TRBJ2-7|15
TGTGCCAGCAGCGTGGAAACAGGGGGCGTAGGCGAGCAGTACTTC
CASSVETGGVGEQYF
>few|NA|TRBV7-3|TRBJ2-1|14
TGTGCCAGCAGCCTTGACAGGAGGAGCAATGAGCAGTTCTTC
CASSLDRRSNEQFF
>few|NA|TRBV4-1|TRBJ2-7|15
TGCGCCAGCAGCAACCCGGCGGGGAGTGTCTACGAGCAGTACTTC
CASSNPAGSVYEQYF
>NA|NA|TRBV4-1|TRBJ1-5|15
TGCGCCAGCAGCCCCTCCGACAGAAGCAATCAGCCCCAGCATTTT
CASSPSDRSNQPQHF
>NA|NA|TRBV4-1|TRBJ1-1|12
TGCGCCAGCAGCCACTTGAACACTGAAGCTTTCTTT
CASSHLNTEAFF
>NA|NA|TRBV5-5|TRBJ1-1|14
TGTGCCAGCAGCCGACAGTGGGGGGACACTGAAGCTTTCTTT
CASSRQWGDTEAFF
>NA|NA|TRBV24-1|TRBJ2-5|13
TGTGCCACCAGTGATCCCAGGGGAGAGACCCAGTACTTC
CATSDPRGETQYF
>few|NA|TRBV6-5|TRBJ2-2|16
TGTGCCAGCAGTTACTCTCGGCGGACGAACACCGGGGAGCTGTTTTTT
CASSYSRRTNTGELFF
>many|TRBD1|TRBV29-1|TRBJ2-7|14
TGCAGCGCTGTGGGACAGGGGAAGGTTAGCGAGCAGTACTTC
CSAVGQGKVSEQYF
>NA|NA|TRBV4-2|TRBJ1-1|14
TGTGCCAGCAGCCGAGAATACATGAACACTGAAGCTTTCTTT
CASSREYMNTEAFF
>few|TRBD2|TRBV12-3/TRBV12-4|TRBJ2-3|15
TGTGCCAGCAGCCTGGGCGGGGGTCCTACAGATACGCAGTATTTT
CASSLGGGPTDTQYF
>NA|NA|TRBV7-8|TRBJ2-1|13
TGTGCCAGCAGCTCCGGGGACTTCAATGAGCAGTTCTTC
CASSSGDFNEQFF
>NA|TRBD1|TRBV6-6|TRBJ1-1|13
TGTGCCAGCAGTTACGACGGGACAGGTGAAGCTTTCTTT
CASSYDGTGEAFF
>few|TRBD1|TRBV30|TRBJ2-1|13
TGTGCCTGGAGTCGACAGGGCAGATTAGGGCAGTTCTTC
CAWSRQGRLGQFF
>NA|NA|TRBV19|TRBJ1-5|14
TGTGCCAGTAGTCCACAGGGTGAGGGGCAGCCCCAGCATTTT
CASSPQGEGQPQHF
>few|TRBD2|TRBV4-1|TRBJ2-1|16
TGCGCCAGCAGCCAAGCCGCGGGAGACTCCTACAATGAGCAGTTCTTC
CASSQAAGDSYNEQFF
>NA|TRBD2|TRBV5-1|TRBJ2-7|16
TGCGCCAGCAGCTGGGTCACTAGCGGGAGCTCCTACGAGCAGTACTTC
CASSWVTSGSSYEQYF
>NA|NA|TRBV12-3/TRBV12-4|TRBJ2-3|14
TGTGCCAGCAGGGGCGGATCTAGCACAGATACGCAGTATTTT
CASRGGSSTDTQYF
>NA|TRBD2|TRBV20-1|TRBJ2-1|15
TGCAGAGCGACTAGCGGGGGGGGCACCTACAATGAGCAGTTCTTC
CRATSGGGTYNEQFF
>few|NA|TRBV7-2|TRBJ2-7|15
TGTGCCAGCAGCTTAGTGGACACCCCTGGCTACGAGCAGTACTTC
CASSLVDTPGYEQYF
>few|NA|TRBV2|TRBJ2-1|14
TGTGCCAGCGGAGGGGGGCAGGGTTACAATGAGCAGTTCTTC
CASGGGQGYNEQFF
>few|TRBD1|TRBV13|TRBJ1-4|14
TGTGCCAGCAGCAAGACAGGGGCTAATGAAAAACTGTTTTTT
CASSKTGANEKLFF
>few|NA|TRBV10-3|TRBJ2-7|13
TGTGCCATCAGTGAGTCATACAGAGGCGAGCAGTACTTC
CAISESYRGEQYF
>few|NA|TRBV6-5|TRBJ2-7|16
TGTGCCAGCAGCCTCTTTAGCGGGGACAGCTCCTACGAGCAGTACTTC
CASSLFSGDSSYEQYF
>NA|NA|TRBV30|TRBJ1-5|15
TGTGCCTGGAGCGATGGACAGTTCACCTATCAGCCCCAGCATTTT
CAWSDGQFTYQPQHF
>few|TRBD1|TRBV13|TRBJ2-7|15
TGTGCCAGCAGCGCAGGGGGAACTCCCACCTACGAGCAGTACTTC
CASSAGGTPTYEQYF
>few|TRBD2|TRBV7-9|TRBJ2-1|18
TGTGCCAGCAGAGACGCGGGACTAGCGGGACATTCCTACAATGAGCAGTTCTTC
CASRDAGLAGHSYNEQFF
>few|NA|TRBV29-1|TRBJ1-2|13
TGCAGCGTTCTCGGGGGGGAAGTGGATGGCTACACCTTC
CSVLGGEVDGYTF
>NA|TRBD2|TRBV25-1|TRBJ2-3|14
TGTGCCAGCAGCCCGGGACTAGGTGCAGATACGCAGTATTTT
CASSPGLGADTQYF
>few|TRBD2|TRBV29-1|TRBJ2-1|14
TGCAGCGTTAAATCCGGGACTAGCGTCGTTGAGCAGTTCTTC
CSVKSGTSVVEQFF
>few|NA|TRBV27|TRBJ1-3|14
TGTGCCAGCAGTTTACGGCACGGCGGGGACACCATATATTTT
CASSLRHGGDTIYF